This record concerns one TCR beta chain sequence. The antigen remains undetermined. The TCRbeta library was prepared with unique molecular identifiers. TCRdb ran MiXCR on the PCR reads and lists one entry per CDR3 protein. Of fewer than 400,000 distinct CDR3 sequences in the sample, approximately 23% were seen once. This specimen belongs to a study of T-cell reconstitution after alpha-beta-depleted transplantation in children. Study conclusions and caveats: Several hundred graft clones that had expanded were reportedly the source of alpha-beta T cells about two months after transplant. T-cell counts and diversity at one year following transplant were attributed mainly to newly produced T cells.

V gave up 5 bases and J gave up 0 bases, with 17 bases separating them. The CDR3 has 16 amino acids. CDR1 is SEHNR and CDR2 is FQNEAQ in the germline V gene (reference sequence). This receptor was taken from a male patient aged 10 to 17 who had a stem cell transplant for acute lymphoblastic leukemia, so the T cells may come from the graft donor. This chain links TRBV7-9 with TRBJ2-7; perhaps TRBD1 as D (6 bases). Specimen: PBMCs, mostly from graft donor cells, collected 180 days after TCRalphabeta/CD19-depleted stem cell transplant. The CDR3 region has the DNA TGTGCCAGCAGCCCTCCCCTACAGGGCATCTCCTACGAGCAGTACTTC. This sequence encodes CASSPPLQGISYEQYF. Complete variable domain (other parts from reference TRBV7-9 and TRBJ2-7): DTGVSQNPRHKITKRGQNVTFRCDPISEHNRLYWYRQTLGQGPEFLTYFQNEAQLEKSRLLSDRFSAERPKGSFSTLEIQRTEQGDSAMYLCASSPPLQGISYEQYFGPGTRLTVT.